This TCR beta chain was found in a study of molecular identifiers for immune sequencing clone quantification. General study findings and limits: Spiked-in Jurkat TCR RNA corresponding to one cell was reported as detectable against 970,000 or so naive cells. The sizes of highly expanded clones could be underestimated when identical TCR molecules share a barcode.

Libraries of bulk TCR were made by previously described methods (with listed TCR primers). Via MiXCR, TCRdb re-called the PCR reads, giving one row per CDR3 protein. The sample lists just under 650,000 distinct CDR3 sequences, 15% to 20% occurring once. This clonotype has a handful of counts. Its antigen remains unidentified. Naive CD8 T cells were sorted as CD8+CD4-CCR7+CD45RA+. The CDR3 covers 10 residues. Germline values: CDR1 SSHAT, CDR2 FNYEAQ (reference sequence). The sequencing input was naive CD8+ T cells from blood, with Jurkat cell RNA spiked in. Stated subset: FACS-sorted CD8+CD4-CCR7+CD45RA+ naive T cells. The chain is built from TRBV7-7 and TRBJ2-7; no clear D gene. The TCR was taken from a human donor in good health. Some libraries in this study had Jurkat cell RNA spiked in. The CDR3 sequence: CVCIGREQYF. DNA of the CDR3: TGTGTTTGTATAGGTCGCGAGCAGTACTTC. The full variable domain, with the rest looked up from reference TRBV7-7 and TRBJ2-7, is GAGVSQSPRYKVTKRGQDVTLRCDPISSHATLYWYQQALGQGPEFLTYFNYEAQPDKSGLPSDRFSAERPEGSISTLTIQRTEQRDSAMYRCVCIGREQYFGPGTRLTVT.